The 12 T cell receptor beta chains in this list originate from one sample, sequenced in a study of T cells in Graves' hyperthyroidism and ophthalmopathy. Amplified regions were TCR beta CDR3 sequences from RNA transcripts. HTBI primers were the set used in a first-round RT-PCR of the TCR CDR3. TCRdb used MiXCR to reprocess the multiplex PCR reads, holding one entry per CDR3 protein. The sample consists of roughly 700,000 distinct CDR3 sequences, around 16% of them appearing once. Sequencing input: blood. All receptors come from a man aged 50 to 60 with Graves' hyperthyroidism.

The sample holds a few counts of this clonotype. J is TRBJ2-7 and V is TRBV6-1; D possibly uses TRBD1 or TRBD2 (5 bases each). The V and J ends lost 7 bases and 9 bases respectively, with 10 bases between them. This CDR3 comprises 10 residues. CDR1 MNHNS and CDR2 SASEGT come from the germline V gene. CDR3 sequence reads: CASMSGRQYF. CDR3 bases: TGTGCCAGCATGTCAGGGAGGCAGTACTTC.

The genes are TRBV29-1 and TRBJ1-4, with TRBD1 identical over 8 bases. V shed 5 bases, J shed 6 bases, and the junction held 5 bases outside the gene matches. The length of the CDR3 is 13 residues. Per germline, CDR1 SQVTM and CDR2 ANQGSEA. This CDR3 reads CSVFGQGYEKLFF. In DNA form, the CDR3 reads TGCAGCGTTTTCGGACAGGGATATGAAAAACTGTTTTTT.

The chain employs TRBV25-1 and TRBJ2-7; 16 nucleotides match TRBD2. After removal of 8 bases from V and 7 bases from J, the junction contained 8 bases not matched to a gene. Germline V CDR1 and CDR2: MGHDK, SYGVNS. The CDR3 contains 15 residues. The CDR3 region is CASSGLAGGPGEQYF. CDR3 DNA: TGTGCCAGCTCGGGACTAGCGGGAGGGCCGGGGGAGCAGTACTTC.

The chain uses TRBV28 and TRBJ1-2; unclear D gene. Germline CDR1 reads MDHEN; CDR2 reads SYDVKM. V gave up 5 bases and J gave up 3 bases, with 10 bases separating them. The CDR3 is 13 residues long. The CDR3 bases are TGTGCCAGCAGTCAAATAGAATACTATGGCTACACCTTC. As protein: CASSQIEYYGYTF.

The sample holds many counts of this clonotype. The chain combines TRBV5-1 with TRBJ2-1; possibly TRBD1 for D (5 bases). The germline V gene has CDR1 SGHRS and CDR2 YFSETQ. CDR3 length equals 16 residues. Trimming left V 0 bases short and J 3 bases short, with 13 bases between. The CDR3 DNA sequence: TGCGCCAGCAGCTTGGCAACAGGAGTGGTCTACAATGAGCAGTTCTTC. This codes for CASSLATGVVYNEQFF.

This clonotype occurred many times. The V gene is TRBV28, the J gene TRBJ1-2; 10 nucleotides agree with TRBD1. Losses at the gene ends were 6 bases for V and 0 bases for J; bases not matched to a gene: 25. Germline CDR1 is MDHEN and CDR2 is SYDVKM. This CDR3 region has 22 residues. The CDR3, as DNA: TGTGCCAGCAGAAACACCTGGGGGGGGACCTCTGGACAGGGGGAATCTAACTATGGCTACACCTTC. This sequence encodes CASRNTWGGTSGQGESNYGYTF.

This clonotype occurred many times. This chain's CDR3 is CATSDPRRSSYNEQFF. For the CDR3, the DNA is TGTGCCACCAGTGACCCTCGGAGGAGCTCCTACAATGAGCAGTTCTTC. The chain employs TRBV24-1 and TRBJ2-1, with a tentative D call TRBD2 (5 bases). V was cut by 4 bases and J by 0 bases, with 12 bases left in between. The CDR3 is made up of 16 amino acids. Looked up from germline, CDR1 is KGHDR and CDR2 is SFDVKD.

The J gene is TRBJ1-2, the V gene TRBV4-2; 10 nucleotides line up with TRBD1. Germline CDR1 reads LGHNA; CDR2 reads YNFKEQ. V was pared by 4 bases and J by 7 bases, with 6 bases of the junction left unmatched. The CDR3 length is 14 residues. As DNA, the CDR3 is TGTGCCAGCAGCCCCGGGACAGGGGTAGGTGGCTACACCTTC. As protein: CASSPGTGVGGYTF.

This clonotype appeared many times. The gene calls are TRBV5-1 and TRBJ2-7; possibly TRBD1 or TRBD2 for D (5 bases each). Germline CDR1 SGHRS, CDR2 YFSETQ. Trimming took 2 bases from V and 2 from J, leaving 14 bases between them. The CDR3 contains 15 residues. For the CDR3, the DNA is TGCGCCAGCAGCTTCGGGACGCAGGAGACCTACGAGCAGTACTTC. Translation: CASSFGTQETYEQYF.

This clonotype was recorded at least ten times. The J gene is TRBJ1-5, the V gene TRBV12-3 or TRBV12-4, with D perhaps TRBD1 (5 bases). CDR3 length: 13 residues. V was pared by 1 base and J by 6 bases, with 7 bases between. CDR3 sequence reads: CASSLEDSQPQHF. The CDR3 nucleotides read TGTGCCAGCAGTTTAGAAGACAGTCAGCCCCAGCATTTT.

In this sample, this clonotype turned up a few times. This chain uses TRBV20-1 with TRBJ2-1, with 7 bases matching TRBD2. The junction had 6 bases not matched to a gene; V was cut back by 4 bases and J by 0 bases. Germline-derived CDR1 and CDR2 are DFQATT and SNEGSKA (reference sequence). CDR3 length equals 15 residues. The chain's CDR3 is CSATSGAYSYNEQFF. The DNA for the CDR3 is TGCAGTGCTACAAGCGGGGCCTACTCCTACAATGAGCAGTTCTTC.

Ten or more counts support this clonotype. The CDR3: CASRRRLAGEIQETQYF. CDR3 bases: TGTGCCAGCAGGCGAAGACTAGCGGGAGAAATCCAAGAGACCCAGTACTTC. The chain has TRBV13 and TRBJ2-5, with 12 bases matching TRBD2. Germline CDR1 is PRHDT and CDR2 is FYEKMQ (reference sequence). The CDR3 spans 17 residues. J gave up 1 base and V 6 bases, and 9 bases lay outside the gene matches.